This is a list of T cell receptor beta chains from one sample in a study of T cells in localized non-small cell lung cancer. Method: immunoSEQ multiplex PCR; TCRdb's copy keeps in-frame clones and lacks some. The sample records more than 30,000 clones, roughly 90% being singletons. Sequencing was performed on peripheral blood mononuclear cells, taken before any cancer treatment. The receptors shown here come from a woman aged 40-70 years with stage III lung adenocarcinoma. CDR3s include the opening cysteine and the closing phenylalanine or tryptophan. The D gene is left open where the match is weak. Clone size appears in some rows only: once, few, many, or a class for an expanded clone.

abundance	j_gene	v_gene	d_gene	CDR3aa	CDR3nt
once	TRBJ1-4	TRBV19	NA	CASLSPGTNEKLFF	TGTGCCAGTCTTTCCCCCGGGACAAATGAAAAACTGTTTTTT
NA	TRBJ2-5	TRBV30	NA	CASAPGGNQETQYF	TGTGCTTCCGCGCCCGGAGGGAACCAAGAGACCCAGTACTTC
once	TRBJ2-1	TRBV28	NA	CASSLLVLSNEQFF	TGTGCCAGCAGTTTGCTAGTCTTGAGCAATGAGCAGTTCTTC
NA	TRBJ1-1	TRBV11-2	NA	CASSRGSGTRVTEAFF	TGTGCCAGCAGCCGAGGGTCCGGGACAAGGGTCACTGAAGCTTTCTTT
NA	TRBJ1-4	TRBV7-9	NA	CASNKEGGRSFF	TGTGCCAGCAACAAGGAGGGAGGAAGGTCGTTTTTT
NA	TRBJ1-6	TRBV19	NA	CASMGGYNSPLHF	TGTGCCAGTATGGGCGGGTATAATTCACCCCTCCACTTT
NA	TRBJ1-4	TRBV28	TRBD1	CASSTTLGTENEKLFF	TGTGCCAGCAGTACAACTTTGGGGACAGAAAATGAAAAACTGTTTTTT
NA	TRBJ2-7	TRBV5-6	NA	CASSFKVSGYEQYF	TGTGCCAGCAGCTTTAAGGTCAGTGGCTACGAGCAGTACTTC
NA	TRBJ2-5	TRBV7-6	NA	CASTPLTAPQETQYF	TGTGCCAGCACCCCCCTAACGGCCCCACAAGAGACCCAGTACTTC
NA	TRBJ1-5	TRBV18	TRBD1	CASSPDREGQPQHF	TGTGCCAGCTCACCGGACAGGGAAGGGCAGCCCCAGCATTTT
NA	TRBJ1-2	TRBV5-4	NA	CASSPPDPFYGYTF	TGTGCCAGCAGCCCACCGGACCCCTTCTATGGCTACACCTTC
NA	TRBJ1-2	TRBV6-1	TRBD1	CASSTRQGMDYGYTF	TGTGCCAGCAGTACCAGACAGGGTATGGACTATGGCTACACCTTC
NA	TRBJ2-1	TRBV11-1	TRBD2	CASSFGRKRGGVYNEQFF	TGTGCCAGCAGCTTCGGGAGGAAGCGGGGGGGGGTTTACAATGAGCAGTTCTTC
NA	TRBJ1-2	TRBV6-5	TRBD1	CASSLLGQGAGYTF	TGTGCCAGCAGCCTACTCGGACAGGGCGCGGGCTACACCTTC
NA	TRBJ2-1	TRBV5-1	TRBD2	CASSPGTSDYNEQFF	TGCGCCAGCAGCCCCGGGACTAGCGACTACAATGAGCAGTTCTTC
NA	TRBJ1-5	TRBV5-6	NA	CASSLNGRGDQPQHF	TGTGCCAGCAGCTTGAATGGTCGGGGGGATCAGCCCCAGCATTTT
NA	TRBJ1-3	TRBV9	NA	CASSGTGSGSGNTIYF	TGTGCCAGCAGCGGGACGGGCTCGGGCTCTGGAAACACCATATATTTT
NA	TRBJ2-1	TRBV7-9	TRBD2	CASSPPGLAGAGNEQFF	TGTGCCAGCAGCCCCCCCGGGCTAGCGGGGGCAGGGAATGAGCAGTTCTTC
NA	TRBJ1-1	TRBV19	TRBD1	CASSFPGGTEAFF	TGTGCCAGTAGTTTCCCAGGGGGCACTGAAGCTTTCTTT
NA	TRBJ2-1	TRBV19	NA	CASSIKRTGGDNEQFF	TGTGCCAGTAGTATTAAGAGGACTGGAGGAGACAATGAGCAGTTCTTC
NA	TRBJ2-1	TRBV28	NA	CASTPGGGYNEQFF	TGTGCCAGCACCCCCGGGGGCGGTTACAATGAGCAGTTCTTC
NA	TRBJ1-6	TRBV4-3	NA	CASSQAWTDGGSPLHF	TGCGCCAGCAGCCAAGCCTGGACTGATGGAGGTTCACCCCTCCACTTT
NA	TRBJ2-7	TRBV5-1	TRBD2	CASSLGSGSYEQYF	TGCGCCAGCAGCTTGGGAAGCGGGAGTTACGAGCAGTACTTC
NA	TRBJ1-2	TRBV10-3	NA	CAISESSVRGGYTF	TGTGCCATCAGTGAGTCGAGCGTGAGGGGCGGCTACACCTTC
few	TRBJ1-4	TRBV6-5	TRBD1	CASSSGGGQNEKLFF	TGTGCCAGCAGTTCAGGGGGGGGACAGAATGAAAAACTGTTTTTT
NA	TRBJ2-1	TRBV5-6	NA	CASSRGLGSYNEQFF	TGTGCCAGCAGTCGTGGGTTGGGGTCCTACAATGAGCAGTTCTTC
NA	TRBJ1-6	TRBV10-1	NA	CASSEGVGPLHF	TGCGCCAGCAGTGAAGGGGTAGGGCCCCTCCACTTT
NA	TRBJ1-6	TRBV28	TRBD1	CASSPGQGGTSPLHF	TGTGCCAGCAGCCCAGGACAGGGTGGGACTTCACCCCTCCACTTT
NA	TRBJ1-1	TRBV9	TRBD1	CASSSRTGVNTEAFF	TGTGCCAGCAGCTCAAGGACAGGGGTGAACACTGAAGCTTTCTTT
NA	TRBJ2-3	TRBV10-1	NA	CASSEGLNTDTQYF	TGCGCCAGCAGTGAAGGGCTGAACACAGATACGCAGTATTTT
NA	TRBJ1-4	TRBV30	NA	CAWGRGRALWAEEKLFF	TGTGCCTGGGGGCGGGGAAGGGCTTTGTGGGCTGAAGAAAAACTGTTTTTT
NA	TRBJ2-6	TRBV19	NA	CASRGRRITGANVLTF	TGTGCCAGTAGGGGACGGAGAATTACTGGGGCCAACGTCCTGACTTTC
NA	TRBJ2-7	TRBV7-9	NA	CASSSFYEQYF	TGTGCCAGCAGCTCCTTCTACGAGCAGTACTTC
NA	TRBJ2-3	TRBV5-4	NA	CASSLGGSSTDTQYF	TGTGCCAGCAGCTTGGGGGGTTCTAGCACAGATACGCAGTATTTT
NA	TRBJ1-4	TRBV29-1	NA	CSVEDTAYEKLFF	TGCAGCGTTGAAGACACCGCTTATGAAAAACTGTTTTTT
NA	TRBJ2-5	TRBV21-1	NA	CASSKGGGGWQTQYF	TGTGCCAGCAGCAAGGGCGGAGGGGGCTGGCAGACCCAGTACTTC
NA	TRBJ2-2	TRBV11-2	NA	CASSTDLTNTGELFF	TGTGCCAGCAGCACCGACTTAACGAACACCGGGGAGCTGTTTTTT
NA	TRBJ2-7	TRBV4-1	NA	CASSHPGQRTYEQYF	TGCGCCAGCAGCCACCCGGGACAACGAACCTACGAGCAGTACTTC
once	TRBJ2-5	TRBV9	TRBD2	CASSNRLAGGKKTQYF	TGTGCCAGCAGCAACCGACTAGCGGGGGGTAAGAAGACCCAGTACTTC
once	TRBJ1-6	TRBV7-9	TRBD1	CASSLGVQGASYNSPLHF	TGTGCCAGCAGCTTAGGAGTCCAGGGGGCCTCCTATAATTCACCCCTCCACTTT
NA	TRBJ1-1	TRBV5-1	TRBD1	CASRQGAWTEAFF	TGCGCCAGCAGACAGGGGGCTTGGACTGAAGCTTTCTTT
NA	TRBJ2-7	TRBV29-1	NA	CSVRYLGSGEQYF	TGCAGCGTTCGGTATCTGGGTAGTGGGGAGCAGTACTTC
NA	TRBJ2-5	TRBV7-8	NA	CASSFYRPGPETQYF	TGTGCCAGCAGCTTCTACAGGCCTGGGCCAGAGACCCAGTACTTC
once	TRBJ2-7	TRBV6-1	NA	CASSGGLRSTYEQYF	TGTGCCAGCAGTGGGGGGCTTCGAAGTACCTACGAGCAGTACTTC
once	TRBJ1-4	TRBV19	NA	CASSDPSRVREKLFF	TGTGCCAGTAGTGACCCAAGTAGGGTCAGGGAAAAACTGTTTTTT
NA	TRBJ1-5	TRBV27	NA	CASSSTGPPQPQHF	TGTGCCAGCAGTTCTACAGGGCCCCCTCAGCCCCAGCATTTT
NA	TRBJ2-7	TRBV28	TRBD2	CASSLPTSGRYEQYF	TGTGCCAGCAGTCTTCCAACTAGCGGGCGCTACGAGCAGTACTTC
NA	TRBJ2-7	TRBV11-2	TRBD1	CASSLGWTGGYEQYF	TGTGCCAGCAGCTTAGGGTGGACAGGTGGCTACGAGCAGTACTTC
NA	TRBJ1-4	TRBV6-4	TRBD1	CASSPGQGEGEKLFF	TGTGCCAGCAGTCCCGGACAGGGGGAAGGTGAAAAACTGTTTTTT
NA	TRBJ2-7	TRBV28	NA	CASSFGPASYEQYF	TGTGCCAGCAGTTTCGGACCGGCCTCCTACGAGCAGTACTTC
once	TRBJ2-7	TRBV6-1	NA	CASSGGGQVRRGEQYF	TGTGCCAGCAGTGGGGGGGGACAGGTAAGAAGAGGCGAGCAGTACTTC
NA	TRBJ1-6	TRBV5-1	NA	CASSLDGAQSSPLHF	TGCGCCAGCAGCTTGGATGGGGCGCAGAGTTCACCCCTCCACTTT
NA	TRBJ2-7	TRBV7-3	TRBD2	CASSLSERGAPYEQYF	TGTGCCAGCAGCTTAAGCGAGCGGGGGGCGCCCTACGAGCAGTACTTC
NA	TRBJ1-5	TRBV19	TRBD1	CASSMILTGTGESQPQHF	TGTGCCAGTAGTATGATCTTAACGGGGACAGGGGAATCTCAGCCCCAGCATTTT
NA	TRBJ1-4	TRBV5-1	NA	CASSLGGGREEKLFF	TGCGCCAGCAGCTTGGGAGGGGGGAGAGAAGAAAAACTGTTTTTT
NA	TRBJ2-7	TRBV5-1	NA	CASSADIIYEQYF	TGCGCCAGCTCCGCGGATATCATCTACGAGCAGTACTTC
NA	TRBJ2-4	TRBV14	TRBD2	CASSQGLAGAKAKNIQYF	TGTGCCAGCAGCCAAGGGCTAGCGGGGGCGAAAGCCAAAAACATTCAGTACTTC